In this sample, the clone carrying this T cell receptor (beta chain) turned up a few times. Its matching antigen is unknown. The germline gene is not matched at one end of the junction; a read error may be the cause. TCRdb redid the calling of the 5' RACE reads with MiXCR, one entry per CDR3 protein. Among 450,000 to 650,000 distinct CDR3 sequences listed, roughly 21% were seen once. The CDR3 loop spans 15 amino acids. Germline lookup yields CDR1 DFQATT and CDR2 SNEGSKA (reference sequence). The source of the sample is a study of T-cell memory formation after mild COVID-19. Broader study findings: A balance of CD4 and CD8 characterized clones contracting day 15 to 85, whereas later expanders leaned CD4+. Contracting CD8+ clones were enriched in EMRA, CD4+ mainly in CM and EM.

The source material was PBMCs or a T cell subset sorted from them (not recorded which). This chain joins TRBV20-1 and TRBJ2-3; 8 bases match TRBD2. This TCR was sampled from an adult woman who had mild COVID-19 (a few samples of this study predate the infection). Cell type and time point are not known. In nucleotides, the CDR3 is TGCAGTGCTCGAGACAGAGCGGGGGCCACAGATACGCAGTATTTT. Its translation: CSARDRAGATDTQYF.